These 3 T cell receptor beta chains originate from one sample sequenced in a study of T cells in Graves' hyperthyroidism and ophthalmopathy. Researchers took RNA transcripts and amplified the TCR beta CDR3 regions from them. The HTBI primer set drove a first-round RT-PCR of the TCR CDR3. TCRdb passed the multiplex PCR reads through MiXCR, listing each CDR3 protein once. The sample has hundreds of thousands of distinct CDR3 sequences, about 38% seen once. The sample taken for sequencing was blood. The receptors shown here come from a man aged 18 to 30 with Graves' hyperthyroidism.

The chain is built from TRBV12-5 and TRBJ1-6; 7 bases agree with TRBD1. The CDR3 sequence is 15 residues long. Germline V gene data show CDR1 as LGHNT and CDR2 as FRNRAP. The junction had 8 bases not matched to a gene; V was cut back by 1 base and J by 11 bases. CDR3 in amino acids: CASGLDGTVMAPLHF. As DNA, the CDR3 is TGTGCTAGTGGTTTGGACGGGACAGTCATGGCACCCCTCCACTTT.

The chain employs TRBV7-9 and TRBJ2-2; no reliable D call. CDR1 SEHNR and CDR2 FQNEAQ come from the germline V gene (reference sequence). The CDR3 sequence is 13 residues long. Trimming shortened V by 4 bases and J by 5 bases, and 8 bases separated the two germline ends. CDR3 sequence: CASSSPATGELFF. The CDR3 coding sequence is TGTGCCAGCAGCTCCCCTGCGACCGGGGAGCTGTTTTTT.

The chain combines TRBV7-8 with TRBJ1-2, with no clear D. The CDR3 consists of 14 residues. CDR1 SGHVS and CDR2 FQNEAQ come from the germline V gene. V was cut by 0 bases and J by 2 bases, with 7 bases left in between. CDR3: CASSLAATNYGYTF. The CDR3 DNA is TGTGCCAGCAGCTTAGCGGCCACAAACTATGGCTACACCTTC.